Presented here are 9 T cell receptor beta chains from one specimen sequenced in a study of STAT5B mutations in CD4+ large granular lymphocyte leukemia. Data came from immunoSEQ multiplex PCR; TCRdb stores just in-frame clones and leaves some out. Of 15,000 to 20,000 clones in the sample, approximately 84% were seen once. Material: CD4+ T cells from blood buffy coats. The receptor set was obtained from a human donor in good health.

V gene TRBV10-3 combines with J gene TRBJ1-2; D gene ambiguous. V was clipped by 3 bases and J by 2 bases, with 7 bases between them. This CDR3 has 13 amino acids. Germline V lookup: CDR1 ENHRY, CDR2 SYGVKD. The CDR3 is CAISDGENYGYTF. CDR3 bases: TGTGCCATCAGTGATGGGGAAAACTATGGCTACACCTTC.

The J gene is TRBJ2-1, the V gene TRBV11-2; TRBD2 matches 14 bases. This CDR3 has 16 amino acids. V shed 1 base, J shed 11 bases, and the junction held 7 bases outside the gene matches. Looked up from germline, CDR1 is SGHAT and CDR2 is FQNNGV. CDR3 DNA: TGTGCCAGCAGCTTAGGGGAGGGACTAGCGGGAGCCAAGCAGTTCTTC. Amino acids: CASSLGEGLAGAKQFF.

V is TRBV9 and J is TRBJ1-1; 7 nucleotides match TRBD1. This CDR3 has 16 amino acids. V was clipped by 0 bases and J by 9 bases; unmatched bases: 14. Germline CDR1 is SGDLS and CDR2 is YYNGEE. For the CDR3, the DNA is TGTGCCAGCAGCGTAGCTAATGTGGGACAGACAAGTCAAGCTTTCTTT. It specifies CASSVANVGQTSQAFF. The full variable domain, rest sourced from reference TRBV9 and TRBJ1-1, is DSGVTQTPKHLITATGQRVTLRCSPRSGDLSVYWYQQSLDQGLQFLIQYYNGEERAKGNILERFSAQQFPDLHSELNLSSLELGDSALYFCASSVANVGQTSQAFFGQGTRLTVV.

This chain uses TRBV5-4 with TRBJ2-3, with 11 bases aligning to TRBD2. This CDR3 comprises 16 residues. CDR1 and CDR2 (germline): SGHNT, YYREEE (reference sequence). V lost 1 base and J lost 3; bases outside the gene matches: 4. The CDR3 protein is CASSLKLAGVTDTQYF. The CDR3 region has the DNA TGTGCCAGCAGCTTGAAACTAGCGGGAGTGACAGATACGCAGTATTTT.

V is TRBV11-2 and J is TRBJ2-7, with 9 bases fitting TRBD1. Germline CDR1 SGHAT, CDR2 FQNNGV. This CDR3 has 19 amino acids. V shed 5 bases and J 3 bases; nucleotides not matched to a gene: 20. The DNA of the CDR3 is TGTGCCAGCAGCCGGTTTACGAGGTCAGGGACAGGGAAATTCTACGAGCAGTACTTC. This encodes CASSRFTRSGTGKFYEQYF.

This clone showed up just once. J is TRBJ1-2 and V is TRBV10-3; perhaps TRBD1 as D (5 bases). The length of the CDR3 is 14 residues. V lost 3 bases to trimming and J lost 8 bases, with 16 bases between them. Germline CDR1 ENHRY, CDR2 SYGVKD. The CDR3: CAISDPSGVGGYTF. The DNA of the CDR3 is TGTGCCATCAGTGACCCGTCGGGGGTGGGAGGCTACACCTTC.

This chain connects TRBV9 to TRBJ1-2, with D possibly TRBD1 on 6 matching bases. There are 12 residues in the CDR3. V shed 3 bases and J shed 6 bases, with 9 bases lying between them. The germline V gene has CDR1 SGDLS and CDR2 YYNGEE. CDR3 region: CASSGNRDGYTF. CDR3 DNA sequence: TGTGCCAGCAGCGGAAACAGGGATGGCTACACCTTC.

The genes are TRBV9 and TRBJ2-1; 11 bases match TRBD2. Germline values: CDR1 SGDLS, CDR2 YYNGEE. The CDR3 has 18 amino acids. V gave up 0 bases and J gave up 5 bases; unmatched junction bases: 10. CDR3 amino acids: CASSVEASGGRRDNEQFF. The CDR3 DNA reads TGTGCCAGCAGCGTAGAGGCTAGCGGGGGGAGGCGGGACAATGAGCAGTTCTTC.

The chain carries TRBV5-1 and TRBJ1-6; TRBD1 might be the D (6 bases). With 4 bases removed from V and 11 bases from J, the gap between germline ends came to 10 bases. The CDR3 sequence is 12 residues long. Germline CDR1 is SGHRS and CDR2 is YFSETQ. CDR3 protein: CASSPGDPPLHF. The CDR3 DNA sequence: TGCGCCAGCAGCCCAGGGGATCCACCCCTCCACTTT.